Below, 29 T cell receptor beta chains from the same sample are listed, as sequenced in a study of shared clonotypes between healthy human individuals. TCRdb keeps only in-frame clones here, not all; method: immunoSEQ multiplex PCR. In the table there are around 940,000 clones, roughly 72% of which are singletons. Sequenced: memory CD4+ T cells sorted from blood. Sample subset: CD45RA-negative fraction. These receptors all stem from a man aged 18 to 30 in good health.

The V and J genes are TRBV6-5 and TRBJ1-3; D gene ambiguous. Trimming took off 6 bases at V and 2 bases at J, with 8 bases between the two ends. The CDR3 extends over 13 amino acids. Looked up from germline, CDR1 is MNHEY and CDR2 is SVGAGI. CDR3 DNA: TGTGCCAGCAGCACTCCACCTGGAAACACCATATATTTT. It yields the protein CASSTPPGNTIYF.

The V call is TRBV6-1, the J call TRBJ2-1; no clear D. The germline V gene has CDR1 MNHNS and CDR2 SASEGT. With 7 bases removed from V and 8 bases from J, the gap between germline ends came to 15 bases. The CDR3 is 13 residues long. In DNA form, the CDR3 reads TGTGCCAGCACCGGCTATACCACCCATGAGCAGTTCTTC. The encoded protein is CASTGYTTHEQFF.

In this sample, this clone turned up a few times. The chain couples TRBV2 to TRBJ1-1; D perhaps matches TRBD1 (5 bases). This CDR3 region has 13 residues. Germline V lookup: CDR1 SNHLY, CDR2 FYNNEI. Between the trimmed V and J ends, which lost 6 bases and 0 bases, there was a span of 8 bases. CDR3 in DNA: TGTGCCAGCAGGGGACGCCTGAACACTGAAGCTTTCTTT. Translating gives CASRGRLNTEAFF.

The CDR3 here is CAWSGGGGVGYTF. The CDR3, as DNA: TGTGCCTGGAGTGGGGGAGGGGGAGTTGGCTACACCTTC. The chain recombines TRBV30 with TRBJ1-2; D may be TRBD1 (6 bases). The CDR3 is made up of 13 amino acids. Trimming left V 1 base short and J 7 bases short, with 13 bases between. The V gene's germline CDR1 is GTSNPN and CDR2 SVGIG (reference sequence).

The chain's CDR3 is CASQGSSDTQYF. CDR3 DNA: TGCGCCAGTCAGGGGTCCTCAGATACGCAGTATTTT. This chain uses TRBV5-1 with TRBJ2-3; TRBD1 is a possible D gene (6 bases). CDR1 SGHRS and CDR2 YFSETQ come from the germline V gene. This CDR3 has 12 amino acids. The V and J ends lost 8 bases and 4 bases respectively, with 11 bases between them. The full variable domain, its missing parts supplied by reference TRBV5-1 and TRBJ2-3, is KAGVTQTPRYLIKTRGQQVTLSCSPISGHRSVSWYQQTPGQGLQFLFEYFSETQRNKGNFPGRFSGRQFSNSRSEMNVSTLELGDSALYLCASQGSSDTQYFGPGTRLTVL.

The sample holds a few counts of this clone. V usage is TRBV5-1 and J usage is TRBJ2-3; unclear D gene. Trimming removed 6 bases from V and 0 bases from J, with 14 bases in between. CDR3 length: 15 residues. Germline-derived CDR1 and CDR2 are SGHRS and YFSETQ. CDR3 sequence: CASNYGLVSTDTQYF. CDR3 bases: TGCGCCAGCAACTACGGGTTGGTGAGCACAGATACGCAGTATTTT.

The chain has TRBV5-1 and TRBJ2-1; possibly TRBD2 for D (6 bases). This CDR3 is built from 16 residues. The germline gives CDR1 SGHRS, CDR2 YFSETQ. Trimming removed 0 bases at V and 6 bases at J, with 16 bases between. Written as DNA, the CDR3 is TGCGCCAGCAGCTTGGAAGGGGCAGGAGGGTCCAATGAGCAGTTCTTC. This gives the protein CASSLEGAGGSNEQFF. Together with reference TRBV5-1 and TRBJ2-1, the CDR3 gives the full variable domain: KAGVTQTPRYLIKTRGQQVTLSCSPISGHRSVSWYQQTPGQGLQFLFEYFSETQRNKGNFPGRFSGRQFSNSRSEMNVSTLELGDSALYLCASSLEGAGGSNEQFFGPGTRLTVL.

The CDR3 sequence is CASSRFGGATSYEQYF. The DNA of the CDR3 is TGTGCCAGCAGCAGATTTGGGGGCGCGACCTCCTACGAGCAGTACTTC. V and J are TRBV7-2 and TRBJ2-7, with D perhaps TRBD1 (6 bases). V was trimmed by 5 bases and J by 0 bases, leaving 17 bases between them. This CDR3 has 16 amino acids. Germline values: CDR1 SGHTA, CDR2 FQGNSA.

This chain uses TRBV7-6 with TRBJ2-5; a weak D match, TRBD1 (6 bases). This CDR3 has 10 amino acids. Germline lookup yields CDR1 SGHVS and CDR2 FNYEAQ. V was pared by 8 bases and J by 5 bases, with 6 bases between. CDR3 sequence: CASGGETQYF. The CDR3 nucleotides are TGTGCCAGCGGGGGCGAGACCCAGTACTTC.

This clone was detected a few times. A much larger clonotype is one base distant, so this may be a read error. Other DNA sequences of this sample code for an identical CDR3. The chain joins TRBV2 to TRBJ1-1; D not resolved. Trimming shortened V by 6 bases and J by 0 bases, and 2 bases separated the two germline ends. From germline, CDR1 is SNHLY and CDR2 FYNNEI. The CDR3 has 11 residues. The CDR3 protein is CASSLNTEAFF. The CDR3 coding sequence is TGTGCCAGCAGCTTGAACACTGAAGCTTTCTTT.

This clone was counted a few times. A much bigger clone sits one base away, suggesting this may be a read error. The chain combines TRBV6-5 with TRBJ2-1, with D possibly being TRBD2 (5 bases). Trimming left V 4 bases short and J 5 bases short, with 9 bases between. CDR3 length: 13 residues. The V gene's germline CDR1 is MNHEY and CDR2 SVGAGI. The CDR3 protein is CASSLRGNNEQFF. CDR3 nucleotides: TGTGCCAGCAGTTTAAGAGGGAACAATGAGCAGTTCTTC.

The CDR3 coding sequence is TGTGCCAGCAGTGAAGTAGGCCGACTAAGCTCTGGAAACACCATATATTTT. Translated: CASSEVGRLSSGNTIYF. The gene calls are TRBV6-1 and TRBJ1-3; no clear D gene. V lost 1 base and J lost 0, with 13 bases in between. The CDR3 extends over 17 amino acids. CDR1 and CDR2 from the germline V gene are MNHNS and SASEGT.

This clone was observed once. This sequence joins TRBV7-2 and TRBJ1-3; D uncertain. The CDR3 consists of 15 residues. Germline CDR1 is SGHTA and CDR2 is FQGNSA. V dropped 1 base and J dropped 0 bases, with 7 bases sitting between them. CDR3 sequence reads: CASSLGAGSGNTIYF. The CDR3 bases are TGTGCCAGCAGCTTAGGGGCAGGCTCTGGAAACACCATATATTTT.

This clone was found a few times. The J gene is TRBJ2-3, the V gene TRBV11-2; unclear D gene. Germline V gene sequence: CDR1 SGHAT, CDR2 FQNNGV. This CDR3 is built from 17 residues. V was shortened by 5 bases and J by 2 bases, with 20 bases between the two germline ends. DNA for the CDR3: TGTGCCAGCAGCCCATCGGAACCGGCGCTTAACACAGATACGCAGTATTTT. It yields the protein CASSPSEPALNTDTQYF.

A note on this clone: Within the sample, other DNA sequences also encode this same CDR3. J is TRBJ1-1 and V is TRBV27; no clear D. The CDR3 sequence is 13 residues long. CDR1 and CDR2 (germline): MNHEY, SMNVEV (reference sequence). Trimming shortened V by 4 bases and J by 0 bases, and 6 bases separated the two germline ends. The CDR3 loop reads CASSSGLNTEAFF. The CDR3 DNA is TGTGCCAGCAGTTCCGGATTGAACACTGAAGCTTTCTTT.

The gene calls are TRBV30 and TRBJ2-7; possible D gene TRBD2, 6 bases. CDR3 length equals 13 residues. CDR1 is GTSNPN, CDR2 SVGIG, per germline (reference sequence). V dropped 8 bases and J dropped 4 bases, with 18 bases sitting between them. The CDR3 loop is CARGARPAYEQYF. The CDR3 DNA reads as TGTGCCCGCGGGGCCCGGCCCGCGTACGAGCAGTACTTC.

The genes are TRBV27 and TRBJ2-1; tentatively, D is TRBD1 (5 bases). V was clipped by 0 bases and J by 7 bases, with 10 bases between them. Germline V gives CDR1 MNHEY, CDR2 SMNVEV (reference sequence). This CDR3 contains 14 residues. CDR3 in amino acids: CASSLSRGSNEQFF. The CDR3 nucleotides read TGTGCCAGCAGTTTATCAAGGGGTAGTAATGAGCAGTTCTTC.

This clone was seen a few times. The rearrangement uses TRBV7-2 and TRBJ2-2; weak D call: TRBD1 (6 bases). The length of the CDR3 is 14 residues. Germline V gives CDR1 SGHTA, CDR2 FQGNSA. The V end lost 4 bases, the J end lost 3 bases, and 9 bases lay between the germline ends. Here the CDR3 DNA reads TGTGCCAGCAGCTACAGGGTTGACACCGGGGAGCTGTTTTTT. Translating gives CASSYRVDTGELFF. The whole variable domain, filled in from reference TRBV7-2 and TRBJ2-2, reads GAGVSQSPSNKVTEKGKDVELRCDPISGHTALYWYRQSLGQGLEFLIYFQGNSAPDKSGLPSDRFSAERTGGSVSTLTIQRTQQEDSAVYLCASSYRVDTGELFFGEGSRLTVL.

The J gene is TRBJ1-1, the V gene TRBV7-2; 9 nucleotides agree with TRBD1. The junction had 6 bases not matched to a gene; V was cut back by 5 bases and J by 5 bases. The CDR3 consists of 14 residues. Germline CDR1 and CDR2: SGHTA and FQGNSA. CDR3 DNA sequence: TGTGCCAGCAGCGCCCGGGACAGGGTGACTGAAGCTTTCTTT. It is translated as CASSARDRVTEAFF.

The chain combines TRBV29-1 with TRBJ1-1; TRBD1 is a possible D gene (6 bases). The length of the CDR3 is 10 residues. In germline, CDR1 is SQVTM, CDR2 ANQGSEA. V shed 6 bases and J shed 7 bases, with 9 bases lying between them. CDR3 in DNA: TGCAGCGTACGGGACATTGAAGCTTTCTTT. Translating it yields CSVRDIEAFF.

The gene calls are TRBV18 and TRBJ2-1, with 9 positions matching TRBD2. V shed 3 bases and J 7 bases; nucleotides not matched to a gene: 10. This CDR3 region has 16 residues. Germline values: CDR1 KGHSH, CDR2 LQKENI. CDR3 DNA sequence: TGTGCCAGCTCACCTCTCTTAGCGGGAGTTCGGAATGAGCAGTTCTTC. Translated, it gives CASSPLLAGVRNEQFF.

J is TRBJ2-1 and V is TRBV14, with D perhaps matching TRBD2 (5 bases). Per germline, CDR1 SGHDN and CDR2 FVKESK. V shed 0 bases and J shed 9 bases, with 15 bases lying between them. The CDR3 totals 15 residues. The CDR3 DNA reads TGTGCCAGCAGCCAAGATTACGGGGTTTTTGGTGAGCAGTTCTTC. Protein: CASSQDYGVFGEQFF. The full variable domain, with the rest looked up from reference TRBV14 and TRBJ2-1, is EAGVTQFPSHSVIEKGQTVTLRCDPISGHDNLYWYRRVMGKEIKFLLHFVKESKQDESGMPNNRFLAERTGGTYSTLKVQPAELEDSGVYFCASSQDYGVFGEQFFGPGTRLTVL.

V gene TRBV30 combines with J gene TRBJ2-6; D is possibly TRBD2 (5 bases). Between the trimmed V and J ends, which lost 3 bases and 2 bases, there was a span of 11 bases. Germline CDR1 and CDR2: GTSNPN and SVGIG (reference sequence). This CDR3 contains 15 residues. The CDR3 nucleotides read TGTGCCTGGAGACGTGTCGGGACTGGGGCCAACGTCCTGACTTTC. Its protein product is CAWRRVGTGANVLTF.

This clone was detected a few times. A read error may explain this, as a much larger clone is one base away. This CDR3 is also generated by other DNA sequences in the sample. V is TRBV7-2 and J is TRBJ2-3; no firm D call. V lost 3 bases to trimming and J lost 1 base, with 2 bases between them. From germline, CDR1 is SGHTA and CDR2 FQGNSA. The CDR3 spans 12 residues. Written as DNA, the CDR3 is TGTGCCAGCAGCTTCGGCACAGATACGCAGTATTTT. Amino acids: CASSFGTDTQYF.

The gene calls are TRBV28 and TRBJ2-6; D not resolved. V gave up 8 bases and J gave up 0 bases, with 8 bases separating them. CDR3 length: 14 amino acids. In germline, CDR1 is MDHEN, CDR2 SYDVKM. For the CDR3, the DNA is TGTGCCAGCTCAGGCTTCTCTGGGGCCAACGTCCTGACTTTC. Translated: CASSGFSGANVLTF.

The chain has TRBV5-1 and TRBJ2-3; TRBD2 matches 13 bases. The CDR3 totals 20 residues. J was trimmed by 0 bases and V by 0 bases; bases with no gene match: 10. Germline CDR1 is SGHRS and CDR2 is YFSETQ. The CDR3 DNA is TGCGCCAGCAGCTTGGGTCGGGGACAGGGACTAGCGGGGAGCACAGATACGCAGTATTTT. It translates to CASSLGRGQGLAGSTDTQYF.

The J gene is TRBJ1-4, the V gene TRBV27; 9 bases match TRBD1. CDR1 and CDR2 from the germline V gene are MNHEY and SMNVEV (reference sequence). CDR3 length equals 15 residues. Trimming at V came to 5 bases and at J to 7 bases, leaving 8 bases not matched to a gene. As DNA, the CDR3 is TGTGCCAGCAGTGTAGACGGGACAGGGTCTGAAAAACTGTTTTTT. Translating it yields CASSVDGTGSEKLFF.

J is TRBJ1-1 and V is TRBV19; D is unresolved. This CDR3 has 14 residues. Trimming took off 4 bases at V and 4 bases at J, with 13 bases between the two ends. Germline-derived CDR1 and CDR2 are LNHDA and SQIVND (reference sequence). This chain's CDR3 is CASSTPSLFTEAFF. In DNA, the CDR3 is TGTGCCAGTAGTACCCCCTCGTTGTTCACTGAAGCTTTCTTT.

This clone was seen more than once but under ten times. The chain recombines TRBV4-3 with TRBJ1-1; 7 bases map to TRBD1. J was trimmed by 6 bases and V by 0 bases; bases with no gene match: 4. The germline V gene has CDR1 LGHNA and CDR2 YSLEER. The CDR3 contains 14 residues. The CDR3 loop reads CASSQEDRASEAFF. CDR3 nucleotides: TGCGCCAGCAGCCAAGAAGACAGGGCGTCTGAAGCTTTCTTT.